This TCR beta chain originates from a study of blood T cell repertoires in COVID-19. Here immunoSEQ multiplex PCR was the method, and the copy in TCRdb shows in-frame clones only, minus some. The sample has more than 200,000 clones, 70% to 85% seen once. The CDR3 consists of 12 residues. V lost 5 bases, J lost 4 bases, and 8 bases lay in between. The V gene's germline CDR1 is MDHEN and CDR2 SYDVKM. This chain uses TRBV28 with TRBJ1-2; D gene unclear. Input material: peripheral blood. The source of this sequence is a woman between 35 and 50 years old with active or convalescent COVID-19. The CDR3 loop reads CASSPRGYGYTF. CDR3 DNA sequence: TGTGCCAGCAGTCCAAGAGGCTATGGCTACACCTTC.